This TCR beta chain originates from a study of T-cell reconstitution after alpha-beta-depleted transplantation in children. The study, taken as a whole, reports: In patients about two months after transplant, alpha-beta T cells reportedly arose from several hundred expanded graft clones.

The CDR3 extends over 16 amino acids. Germline V lookup: CDR1 SEHNR, CDR2 FQNEAQ (reference sequence). V was clipped by 4 bases and J by 7 bases; unmatched bases: 8. A note on this clonotype: Its specificity is not known.

Unique molecular identifiers were incorporated when the TCRbeta library was constructed. TCRdb re-called the PCR reads with MiXCR, one entry per CDR3 protein. The sample carries about 980,000 distinct CDR3 sequences, less than 30% recorded once. The rearrangement links TRBV7-9 to TRBJ2-1; TRBD2 matches 12 bases. This specimen consisted of PBMCs, mostly from graft donor cells, obtained 360 days after TCRalphabeta/CD19-depleted stem cell transplant. This TCR was sampled from a boy younger than two who had a stem cell transplant for SCID, so the T cells may come from the graft donor. This CDR3 is CASSSPGTSGRNEQFF. The CDR3 DNA reads as TGTGCCAGCAGCTCGCCTGGGACTAGCGGGCGGAATGAGCAGTTCTTC. The whole variable domain, filled in from reference TRBV7-9 and TRBJ2-1, reads DTGVSQNPRHKITKRGQNVTFRCDPISEHNRLYWYRQTLGQGPEFLTYFQNEAQLEKSRLLSDRFSAERPKGSFSTLEIQRTEQGDSAMYLCASSSPGTSGRNEQFFGPGTRLTVL.